This T cell receptor beta chain comes out of a study of spatial heterogeneity in lung cancer. In this sample, this clonotype is medium-sized (0.01 to 0.1%). What it binds is not known. TCRdb re-derived calls from the 5' RACE reads in MiXCR, one entry per CDR3 protein. Altogether a few thousand distinct CDR3 sequences are present, roughly 3.9% being singletons, with the ten largest covering roughly a quarter. Time point of the sample: sample taken at primary tumor resection. Study findings and constraints: Tracking of tumor mutation counts was seen in expanded intratumoral alpha and beta TCR counts.

Germline CDR1 and CDR2: SGHNT and YYREEE (reference sequence). The CDR3 is made up of 16 amino acids. J gave up 3 bases and V 2 bases, and 5 bases lay outside the gene matches. Sequences were derived from lung tumor tissue, sampled at surgery. This chain links TRBV5-4 with TRBJ2-2; 9 bases are shared with TRBD2. This clonotype was sampled from a female donor with early-stage non-small cell lung cancer. Here the CDR3 DNA reads TGTGCCAGCAGCTTTCGAGCGGGAGGTTACACCGGGGAGCTGTTTTTT. Protein product: CASSFRAGGYTGELFF.